One sample yielded the 31 T cell receptor beta chains listed below, sequenced in a study of T cell repertoires in cytomegalovirus infection. In TCRdb, the reads were re-called with MiXCR into one record per CDR3 protein. The repertoire consists of about 530,000 distinct CDR3 sequences, with around 27% occurring once and the leading ten covering over 10%. Sequencing was done on a sample of PBMCs. These receptors all come from a human donor in good health (CMV status not recorded). Some clones in this sample may be carry-over from other donors' samples.

The chain employs TRBV7-7 and TRBJ2-2; 8 bases fit TRBD1. This CDR3 has 14 amino acids. Germline assignment: CDR1 SSHAT and CDR2 FNYEAQ (reference sequence). The ends lost 6 bases at V and 3 bases at J; junction bases unmatched: 3. Here the CDR3 DNA reads TGTGCCAGCAGATCGACAGGGGACACCGGGGAGCTGTTTTTT. This codes for CASRSTGDTGELFF.

V usage is TRBV29-1 and J usage is TRBJ2-1; 12 bases agree with TRBD2. The V gene's germline CDR1 is SQVTM and CDR2 ANQGSEA. V dropped 6 bases and J dropped 12; count of bases not matched to a gene: 12. The CDR3 contains 14 residues. CDR3 DNA: TGCAGCGTGCCGACTAGCGGGAGTCAGATTGGGCAGTTCTTC. This sequence encodes CSVPTSGSQIGQFF.

This clonotype occurred many times. The genes are TRBV12-3 or TRBV12-4 and TRBJ1-2; 8 nucleotides agree with TRBD1. The CDR3 is 13 residues long. Trimming cost V 5 bases and J 4 bases; bases outside gene matches: 3. The CDR3 coding sequence is TGTGCCAGCAGTCCAGGGGGCAGCTATGGCTACACCTTC. Its translation: CASSPGGSYGYTF.

The CDR3 spells CASGLGTNTGELFF. The CDR3 nucleotides are TGTGCTAGTGGTTTGGGGACGAACACCGGGGAGCTGTTTTTT. The chain recombines TRBV12-5 with TRBJ2-2; D uncertain. The CDR3 sequence is 14 residues long. V was cut by 1 base and J by 0 bases, with 3 bases left in between. In germline, CDR1 is LGHNT, CDR2 FRNRAP.

In its sample, this clonotype was seen a few times. The chain is built from TRBV2 and TRBJ2-3, with no clear D. Between the trimmed V and J ends, which lost 3 bases and 5 bases, there was a span of 3 bases. The CDR3 extends over 11 amino acids. Germline assignment: CDR1 SNHLY and CDR2 FYNNEI. The CDR3 DNA follows: TGTGCCAGCAGTGAGGTAGATACGCAGTATTTT. Translating gives CASSEVDTQYF.

This clonotype has more than one count but fewer than ten. The gene calls are TRBV7-8 and TRBJ2-1, with D unresolved. CDR3 length: 15 amino acids. Trimming removed 5 bases at V and 6 bases at J, with 17 bases between. Germline CDR1 SGHVS, CDR2 FQNEAQ. In DNA, the CDR3 is TGTGCCAGCAGCGAAGATACCTCGCTCATCAATGAGCAGTTCTTC. Protein sequence: CASSEDTSLINEQFF.

This clonotype was detected a few times. The CDR3 DNA reads TGTGCCAGCAGCCAAGAGGTCCGGGCTAGCCCTCCCTACAATGAGCAGTTCTTC. Protein sequence: CASSQEVRASPPYNEQFF. The chain uses TRBV14 and TRBJ2-1; D is possibly TRBD2 (5 bases). This CDR3 is 18 amino acids long. CDR1 and CDR2 (germline): SGHDN, FVKESK. V lost 0 bases and J 2 bases, leaving 17 bases between the germline ends.

The chain links TRBV28 to TRBJ2-5, with 9 bases identical to TRBD1. Germline V lookup: CDR1 MDHEN, CDR2 SYDVKM. V dropped 3 bases and J dropped 1; count of bases not matched to a gene: 6. This CDR3 region has 16 residues. The CDR3 protein is CASSFQRQGGQETQYF. The DNA for the CDR3 is TGTGCCAGCAGTTTCCAAAGACAGGGGGGCCAAGAGACCCAGTACTTC.

This clonotype was recorded a few times. The gene calls are TRBV7-1 and TRBJ2-3, with 9 bases identical to TRBD1. TRBV7-1 is an ORF; its function is uncertain. V lost 8 bases, J lost 5 bases, and 8 bases stayed unmatched. The CDR3 contains 14 residues. CDR3 sequence reads: CASCGDRVVDTQYF. The CDR3 DNA reads as TGTGCCAGCTGCGGGGACAGGGTGGTAGATACGCAGTATTTT.

The chain couples TRBV14 to TRBJ2-1, with 7 bases fitting TRBD1. CDR1 and CDR2 from the germline V gene are SGHDN and FVKESK. The CDR3 is 16 residues long. V was pared by 4 bases and J by 2 bases, with 8 bases of the junction left unmatched. The CDR3 sequence: CASSRRTGLTYNEQFF. The CDR3 nucleotides are TGTGCCAGCAGCCGGCGGACAGGACTTACCTACAATGAGCAGTTCTTC.

This clonotype was observed at least ten times. J is TRBJ1-3 and V is TRBV6-5, with 8 positions matching TRBD1. With 4 bases clipped from V and 0 bases from J, the junction kept 5 bases outside the gene matches. The CDR3 contains 16 residues. Germline V CDR1 and CDR2: MNHEY, SVGAGI. CDR3 sequence (DNA): TGTGCCAGCAGTTCACTCCAGGGGGCCTCTGGAAACACCATATATTTT. Its protein product is CASSSLQGASGNTIYF.

CDR3 nucleotides: TGTGCCAGCAGCTTGCCCGGGGCGGCCAAAGAGACCCAGTACTTC. This encodes CASSLPGAAKETQYF. V is TRBV5-8 and J is TRBJ2-5, with D perhaps assigned TRBD1 or TRBD2 (5 bases each). This CDR3 has 15 residues. The V gene lost 1 base and the J gene lost 3 bases, with 13 bases spanning the gap. Germline V gene data show CDR1 as SGHTS and CDR2 as YDEGEE. Combining the CDR3 with reference TRBV5-8 and TRBJ2-5 gives the whole variable domain EAGVTQSPTHLIKTRGQQATLRCSPISGHTSVYWYQQALGLGLQFLLWYDEGEERNRGNFPPRFSGRQFPNYSSELNVNALELEDSALYLCASSLPGAAKETQYFGPGTRLLVL.

CDR3: CASSLGVGVRGHTGELFF. CDR3 bases: TGTGCCAGCAGCTTGGGTGTCGGGGTCCGCGGGCACACCGGGGAGCTGTTTTTT. The chain uses TRBV11-2 and TRBJ2-2; the D gene is possibly TRBD2 (5 bases). The length of the CDR3 is 18 residues. Trimming took 3 bases from V and 3 from J, leaving 20 bases between them. Germline V gene data show CDR1 as SGHAT and CDR2 as FQNNGV.

This clonotype was observed a handful of times. CDR3 sequence (DNA): TGTGCCAGCAGTGAGCTGGCGGGAGGGTACACCGGGGAGCTGTTTTTT. It yields the protein CASSELAGGYTGELFF. The gene calls are TRBV25-1 and TRBJ2-2; 9 positions match TRBD2. CDR3 length: 16 amino acids. CDR1 and CDR2 (germline): MGHDK, SYGVNS. J gave up 3 bases and V 3 bases, and 5 bases lay outside the gene matches.

This clonotype turned up a few times. The rearrangement links TRBV7-2 to TRBJ2-1; 12 bases are a match to TRBD2. With V trimmed by 1 base and J by 8 bases, 18 bases remained unmatched. Germline V gene lookup returns CDR1 SGHTA and CDR2 FQGNSA. The CDR3 runs to 20 residues. In nucleotides, the CDR3 is TGTGCCAGCAGCTTAGATCGGCTAGCGGGAGGGCCTCGGATCGGCCATGAGCAGTTCTTC. Translation: CASSLDRLAGGPRIGHEQFF.

This clonotype was detected a few times. The chain carries TRBV19 and TRBJ1-6; 10 positions match TRBD1. The trim removed 7 bases at V and 11 bases at J, leaving 8 bases unmatched. From germline, CDR1 is LNHDA and CDR2 SQIVND (reference sequence). There are 14 residues in the CDR3. Here the CDR3 DNA reads TGTGCCAGTACCATGGACAGGGGGTTTACACCCCTCCACTTT. It is translated as CASTMDRGFTPLHF.

The V and J genes are TRBV2 and TRBJ1-2, with 8 bases lining up with TRBD1. Trimming took 5 bases from V and 7 from J; bases not matched to a gene: 12. The CDR3 consists of 15 residues. Looked up from germline, CDR1 is SNHLY and CDR2 is FYNNEI. Written as DNA, the CDR3 is TGTGCCAGCAGTTCTCAGGGCAGGGGGCAAACTGGCTACACCTTC. Translating it yields CASSSQGRGQTGYTF.

This clonotype showed up just a few times. This chain connects TRBV4-2 to TRBJ2-3; D is perhaps TRBD1 (6 bases). The DNA end is a closer match to TRBJ1-5, so the J assignment may be wrong. Germline lookup yields CDR1 LGHNA and CDR2 YNFKEQ. This CDR3 is 15 amino acids long. CDR3 loop: CASSQDTGGGSTQHF. The CDR3, as DNA: TGTGCCAGCAGCCAAGATACGGGAGGGGGGAGTACGCAGCATTTT.

The chain has TRBV12-5 and TRBJ2-2; 7 bases map to TRBD2. Unmatched junction bases numbered 8, after V lost 0 bases and J lost 1 base. CDR3 length: 18 residues. Germline assignment: CDR1 LGHNT and CDR2 FRNRAP. The CDR3 spells CASGLVRQTSWNTGELFF. Here the CDR3 DNA reads TGTGCTAGTGGTTTGGTACGTCAGACTAGCTGGAACACCGGGGAGCTGTTTTTT.

This clonotype was seen a few times. V and J are TRBV28 and TRBJ2-3, with D possibly matching TRBD2 (5 bases). The germline V and J ends were trimmed by 1 base and 3 bases, with 11 bases remaining between them. From germline, CDR1 is MDHEN and CDR2 SYDVKM. This CDR3 region has 15 residues. Written as DNA, the CDR3 is TGTGCCAGCAGTTTATCCCTAGCAGCGACAGATACGCAGTATTTT. Protein product: CASSLSLAATDTQYF.

The J gene is TRBJ1-2, the V gene TRBV7-3; D possibly corresponds to TRBD1 (6 bases). The V and J ends lost 5 bases and 6 bases respectively, with 19 bases between them. This CDR3 contains 15 residues. Germline V gene lookup returns CDR1 SGHTA and CDR2 FQGTGA. CDR3: CASSLIGGQVDGYTF. CDR3 coding DNA: TGTGCCAGCAGCCTAATAGGGGGGCAGGTGGATGGCTACACCTTC.

This clonotype was found many times. CDR3 in DNA: TGTGCCAGCAGCTCGAACAGGAATCAGCCCCAGCATTTT. Protein: CASSSNRNQPQHF. V and J are TRBV7-2 and TRBJ1-5, with D possibly TRBD1 on 5 matching bases. Trimming took 4 bases from V and 4 from J, leaving 8 bases between them. Germline-derived CDR1 and CDR2 are SGHTA and FQGNSA. This CDR3 comprises 13 residues.

V and J are TRBV6-6 and TRBJ1-1, with D possibly being TRBD1 (6 bases). The CDR3 totals 15 residues. Germline lookup yields CDR1 MNHNY and CDR2 SVGAGI (reference sequence). The V and J ends lost 5 bases and 5 bases respectively, with 18 bases between them. Here the CDR3 reads CASSGPGALRTEAFF. The CDR3 DNA follows: TGTGCCAGCAGTGGACCAGGGGCGCTTAGAACTGAAGCTTTCTTT.

This clonotype was counted between two and nine times. The CDR3 loop is CASSLSNGQGSYTF. The CDR3 region has the DNA TGTGCCAGCAGCTTGAGCAATGGGCAGGGCAGCTACACCTTC. The chain combines TRBV5-4 with TRBJ1-2; possibly TRBD1 for D (5 bases). Trimming took off 1 base at V and 9 bases at J, with 16 bases between the two ends. Germline V gene data show CDR1 as SGHNT and CDR2 as YYREEE (reference sequence). This CDR3 has 14 amino acids.

This clonotype has just a few counts. The CDR3 DNA reads as TGTGCCAGCTTTCTAAGCCTGAACACTGAAGCTTTCTTT. It yields the protein CASFLSLNTEAFF. The chain combines TRBV6-2 or TRBV6-3 with TRBJ1-1; D not certain. The CDR3 has 13 amino acids. Trimming removed 8 bases from V and 0 bases from J, with 10 bases in between. Germline V CDR1 and CDR2: MNHEY, SVGEGT.

The CDR3 spells CSARAGVRTAKNIQYF. In nucleotides, the CDR3 is TGCAGTGCTAGAGCCGGGGTCCGTACGGCCAAAAACATTCAGTACTTC. This chain connects TRBV20-1 to TRBJ2-4, with a tentative D call TRBD2 (5 bases). The germline V gene encodes CDR1 DFQATT and CDR2 SNEGSKA (reference sequence). This CDR3 contains 16 residues. With 1 base removed from V and 1 base from J, the gap between germline ends came to 14 bases.

A few counts support this clonotype. V gene TRBV20-1 combines with J gene TRBJ2-5; 9 nucleotides agree with TRBD2. CDR3 size: 14 residues. Germline values: CDR1 DFQATT, CDR2 SNEGSKA (reference sequence). The V segment lost 6 bases and the J segment 5 bases; nucleotides outside the gene matches: 10. CDR3 nucleotide sequence: TGCAGTGCCCCCCTCGCGGGAGGGGAGGAGACCCAGTACTTC. Protein sequence: CSAPLAGGEETQYF.

This clonotype was counted only a few times. CDR3: CSGRGGLNTEAFF. CDR3 bases: TGCAGCGGTCGAGGGGGATTGAACACTGAAGCTTTCTTT. This chain links TRBV29-1 with TRBJ1-1; D possibly corresponds to TRBD1 (6 bases). Per the germline V gene, CDR1 is SQVTM and CDR2 is ANQGSEA. The ends were cut back, 7 bases at V and 0 bases at J, with 12 bases in the middle. The CDR3 consists of 13 residues.

In its sample, this clonotype was seen a few times. The rearrangement uses TRBV6-8 and TRBJ1-1; no definite D call. Germline V gene lookup returns CDR1 MNHGY and CDR2 SAAAGT. There are 13 residues in the CDR3. V was pared by 5 bases and J by 2 bases, with 9 bases between. CDR3 sequence reads: CASSGWVNTEAFF. The CDR3 bases are TGTGCCAGCAGTGGATGGGTCAACACTGAAGCTTTCTTT.

The rearrangement links TRBV6-1 to TRBJ2-6; possible D gene TRBD1, 6 bases. The CDR3 loop spans 15 amino acids. CDR1 and CDR2 (germline): MNHNS, SASEGT. The V end was cut by 10 bases, the J end by 3 bases, with 16 bases between. The CDR3 is CATDRIPLGANVLTF. The CDR3 bases are TGTGCCACCGACAGGATACCTCTTGGGGCCAACGTCCTGACTTTC.

The V call is TRBV6-6, the J call TRBJ1-3; no clear D gene. Germline values: CDR1 MNHNY, CDR2 SVGAGI (reference sequence). V lost 2 bases and J lost 0, with 8 bases in between. The CDR3 runs 15 residues. CDR3 in amino acids: CASSYRPDSGNTIYF. CDR3 in DNA: TGTGCCAGCAGTTACCGGCCTGACTCTGGAAACACCATATATTTT.